This TCR beta chain is from a study of blood T cells in healthy people across ages. Russia was home to the donors, healthy Caucasian individuals aged about 6 to 90. Every donor contributed around 10 milliliters of peripheral blood by blood draw. The study isolated at least 6.5 million PBMCs from each sample. A J-beta primer mix and a sample-barcoded 5' primer were used in a second PCR of about 6 to 12 cycles. Each CDR3 protein gets one entry after TCRdb re-called the 5' RACE reads with MiXCR. The profile shows approximately 680,000 distinct CDR3 sequences, 32% of them singletons. This clonotype was detected ten times or more. The antigen remains undetermined. Whole-study findings and limits: The recorded TCR beta diversity per million T cells decreased in a roughly linear manner with age.

CDR3 length equals 14 residues. V was clipped by 6 bases and J by 2 bases, with 14 bases between them. Germline lookup yields CDR1 SGHDT and CDR2 YYEEEE. This TCR came from a woman older than 75 in good health. Sequenced material: blood. The genes are TRBV5-6 and TRBJ2-5; weak D call: TRBD1 (6 bases). The CDR3 loop reads CASNWGPRQETQYF. The CDR3 DNA reads as TGTGCCAGCAACTGGGGGCCTCGGCAAGAGACCCAGTACTTC.